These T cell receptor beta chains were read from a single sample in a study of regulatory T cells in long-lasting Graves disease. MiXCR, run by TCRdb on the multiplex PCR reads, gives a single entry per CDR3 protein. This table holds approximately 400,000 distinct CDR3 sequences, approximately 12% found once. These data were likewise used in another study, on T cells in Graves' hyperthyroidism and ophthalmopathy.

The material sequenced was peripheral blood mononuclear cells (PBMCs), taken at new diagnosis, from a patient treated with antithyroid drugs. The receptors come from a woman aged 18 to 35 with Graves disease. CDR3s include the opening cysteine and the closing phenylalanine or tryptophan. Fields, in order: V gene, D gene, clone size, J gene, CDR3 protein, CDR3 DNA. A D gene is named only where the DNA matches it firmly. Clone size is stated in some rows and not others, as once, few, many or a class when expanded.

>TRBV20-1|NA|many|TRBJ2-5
CSARDSRLDQETQYF
TGCAGTGCTAGAGACAGCCGGCTTGACCAAGAGACCCAGTACTTC
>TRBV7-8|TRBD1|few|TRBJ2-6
CASSPRDRPLSGANVLTF
TGTGCCAGCAGCCCGCGGGACAGGCCCCTCTCTGGGGCCAACGTCCTGACTTTC
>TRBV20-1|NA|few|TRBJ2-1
CSASALRGEQFF
TGCAGTGCTAGCGCACTCCGGGGGGAGCAGTTCTTC
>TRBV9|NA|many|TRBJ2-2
CASSFLGTGELFF
TGTGCCAGCAGCTTTCTGGGAACCGGGGAGCTGTTTTTT
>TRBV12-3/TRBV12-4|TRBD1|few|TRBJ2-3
CASTGRDRGSADTQYF
TGTGCCAGCACCGGACGGGACAGGGGCAGCGCAGATACGCAGTATTTT
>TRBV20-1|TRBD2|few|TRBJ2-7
CSAGRLALSYEQYF
TGCAGTGCTGGGCGACTAGCGCTATCCTACGAGCAGTACTTC
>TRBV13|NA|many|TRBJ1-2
CASSRGLYGYTF
TGTGCCAGCAGCCGGGGTCTCTATGGCTACACCTTC
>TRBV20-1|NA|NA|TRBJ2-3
CSARDGGRGDTQYF
TGCAGTGCTAGAGACGGGGGGCGGGGAGATACGCAGTATTTT
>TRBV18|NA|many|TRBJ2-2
CASSPQLQNSGELFF
TGTGCCAGCTCGCCACAACTCCAGAATTCCGGGGAGCTGTTTTTT
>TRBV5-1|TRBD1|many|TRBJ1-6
CASSSDRDLNSPLHF
TGCGCCAGCAGCAGCGACAGGGATCTTAATTCACCCCTCCACTTT
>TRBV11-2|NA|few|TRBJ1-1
CASSLEGGVSAGAFF
TGTGCCAGCAGCTTAGAAGGGGGAGTGTCGGCTGGAGCTTTCTTT
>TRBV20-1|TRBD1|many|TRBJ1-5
CSATDEDRDEGNQPQHF
TGCAGTGCCACAGATGAGGACAGGGATGAAGGCAATCAGCCCCAGCATTTT
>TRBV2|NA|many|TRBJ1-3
CASHLSGNTIYF
TGTGCCAGCCATCTCTCTGGAAACACCATATATTTT
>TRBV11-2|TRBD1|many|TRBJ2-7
CASSLEGQVKQYF
TGTGCCAGCAGCTTAGAGGGACAGGTTAAGCAGTACTTC
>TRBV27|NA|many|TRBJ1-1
CASSPYGRSGNTEAFF
TGTGCCAGCAGCCCTTACGGGAGGTCTGGGAACACTGAAGCTTTCTTT
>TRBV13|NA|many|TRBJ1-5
CASSLGRKNQPQHF
TGTGCCAGCAGTTTAGGGCGGAAAAACCAGCCCCAGCATTTT
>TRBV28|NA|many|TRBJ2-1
CASSPDLEQFF
TGTGCCAGCAGTCCCGACTTGGAGCAGTTCTTC
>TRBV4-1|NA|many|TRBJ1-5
CASSQARTNQPQHF
TGCGCCAGCAGCCAAGCCAGGACGAATCAGCCCCAGCATTTT
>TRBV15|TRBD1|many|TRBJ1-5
CATSWRTGGAGPQHF
TGTGCCACCAGCTGGAGGACAGGGGGAGCGGGGCCCCAGCATTTT
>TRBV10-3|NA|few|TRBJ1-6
CAISEGSNIKNSPLHF
TGTGCCATCAGTGAGGGATCCAATATCAAGAATTCACCCCTCCACTTT
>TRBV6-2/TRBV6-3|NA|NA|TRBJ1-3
CASSSRVHSGNTIYF
TGTGCCAGCAGTTCCAGGGTCCACTCTGGAAACACCATATATTTT
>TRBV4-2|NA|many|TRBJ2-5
CASSQRGGNLQETQYF
TGTGCCAGCAGCCAACGGGGCGGTAACCTACAAGAGACCCAGTACTTC
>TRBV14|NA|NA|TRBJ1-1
CASSSKSRSRNTEAFF
TGTGCCAGCAGCTCAAAAAGCAGGTCGCGGAACACTGAAGCTTTCTTT
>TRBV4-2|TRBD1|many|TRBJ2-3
CASSLGTGPTTDTQYF
TGTGCCAGCAGCCTGGGGACAGGGCCTACCACAGATACGCAGTATTTT
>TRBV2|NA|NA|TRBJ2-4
CASSEVWQGEVKNIQYF
TGTGCCAGCAGTGAAGTTTGGCAGGGGGAGGTCAAAAACATTCAGTACTTC
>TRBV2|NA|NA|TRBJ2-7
CASSGGAVGYEQYF
TGTGCCAGCAGTGGGGGGGCGGTCGGCTACGAGCAGTACTTC
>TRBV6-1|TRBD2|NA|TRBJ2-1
CATRLAVYNEQFF
TGTGCCACCAGACTAGCGGTGTACAATGAGCAGTTCTTC
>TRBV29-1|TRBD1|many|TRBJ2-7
CSVELYRDRDNEQYF
TGCAGCGTTGAATTATACCGGGACAGAGATAACGAGCAGTACTTC
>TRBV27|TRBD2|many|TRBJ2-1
CASSLLGGSEVYNEQFF
TGTGCCAGCAGTTTATTGGGCGGGAGTGAAGTTTACAATGAGCAGTTCTTC
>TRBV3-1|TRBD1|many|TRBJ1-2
CASSPTDPTGKRGEDGYTF
TGTGCCAGCAGCCCGACCGACCCGACAGGGAAAAGAGGAGAGGACGGCTACACCTTC
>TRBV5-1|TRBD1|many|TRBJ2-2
CASSLWTGLIGGELFF
TGCGCCAGCAGCTTGTGGACAGGGTTGATTGGCGGGGAGCTGTTTTTT
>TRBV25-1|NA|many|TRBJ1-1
CASSEIAGVNTEAFF
TGTGCCAGCAGTGAAATCGCAGGAGTTAACACTGAAGCTTTCTTT
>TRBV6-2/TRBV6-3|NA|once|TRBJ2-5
CASSYRGRTEYF
TGTGCCAGCAGTTACAGGGGCCGGACCGAGTACTTC
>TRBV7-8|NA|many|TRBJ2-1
CASSLEVERGGNEQFF
TGTGCCAGCAGCTTAGAAGTCGAAAGGGGAGGAAATGAGCAGTTCTTC